This T cell receptor (beta chain) was sequenced during a study of early T cells in non-severe SARS-CoV-2 infection. The overall study: Whole-blood bulk RNA, unsorted, was sequenced, and chains were unpaired.

The CDR3 loop spans 16 amino acids. The V and J ends lost 6 bases and 4 bases, in that order; junction bases with no gene match: 7. To note about this clonotype: Its target is unknown.

Individual cDNA molecules were tagged with unique molecular identifiers, the study reported. One entry per CDR3 protein, called by TCRdb with MiXCR from the 5' RACE reads. The sample records about 83,000 distinct CDR3 sequences, 9% to 15% being singletons. Findings and limits, study-wide: VDJdb matching favored anti-spike CD8 responses, missing private and CD4 specificities.

V usage is TRBV12-3 or TRBV12-4 and J usage is TRBJ2-2; 11 nucleotides align to TRBD2. The specimen was whole blood. The sequence was obtained from an adult who was a healthcare worker with PCR-confirmed SARS-CoV-2 infection or an uninfected control (not recorded which). The CDR3 DNA sequence: TGTGCCAGCAGCCTAGGACTAGCGGGTGCCACCGGGGAGCTGTTTTTT. Amino acids: CASSLGLAGATGELFF.